The T cell receptor (beta chain) described here comes from a study of T cells after yellow fever vaccination. Study-wide results and limits: Most primary-vaccination clones recurred post-booster (nearly 98% CD4, 88% CD8). FACS-sorted repertoires could harbor abundant contaminating bulk-population clonotypes.

This clonotype came up a few times. Its matching antigen is unknown. In TCRdb, the 5' RACE reads were re-called with MiXCR into one record per CDR3 protein. This sample has hundreds of thousands of distinct CDR3 sequences, with roughly 8.7% found just once. Germline V gene sequence: CDR1 MGHRA, CDR2 YSYEKL. V lost 3 bases to trimming and J lost 4 bases; unmatched junction nucleotides: 2. The CDR3 runs to 14 residues. This material consisted of PBMCs, taken on the day of the first yellow fever vaccination. The sequence was obtained from a man between 18 and 29 years old who received the YFV17D yellow fever vaccine. The chain employs TRBV4-1 and TRBJ1-4, with 7 bases lining up with TRBD1. CDR3 coding DNA: TGCGCCAGCAGCCAGACAGGGCTTAATGAAAAACTGTTTTTT. Translating it yields CASSQTGLNEKLFF.